This T cell receptor (beta chain) was retrieved from a study of CD8 T cells in ankylosing spondylitis (dated by TCRdb to about 2017). In the study overall: The study set out to find disease-linked TCR variants by profiling T cell receptor beta repertoires in ankylosing spondylitis patients and healthy donors. Peripheral blood was sampled, and synovial fluid was additionally collected from ankylosing spondylitis patients. The whole study cohort included 108 healthy donors and 20 to 30 ankylosing spondylitis patients.

V is pared back by 1 base and J by 2 bases, with 10 bases lying between the germline termini. The germline V gene (reference sequence) gives CDR1 as SEHNR and CDR2 as FQNEAQ. Taken from cysteine to phenylalanine, the CDR3 has 15 residues. Of all the DNA, just the CDR3 is kept, 45 bases in frame from base 1. Sequenced using an Illumina HiSeq 2500. Quantitative 5'-RACE with molecular barcodes was the method used to prepare the TCR beta libraries. On the study's bioinformatics: To identify disease-linked TCR variants, a new computational method was used, one built on a probabilistic model of VDJ rearrangement. TCRdb took the public reads, trimmed them with fastp at Q25, ran MiXCR for clone calling and kept in-frame beta chains. Records with the same CDR3 protein are collapsed into one entry carrying the most frequent genes and DNA. The V and J calls reflect TCRdb's pipeline rather than the authors' work. Recorded for this sample are about 510,000 distinct CDR3 sequences; under 5.5% of them occurred a single time. Around 3.5% of the sample is in the top ten clones.

This clonotype was counted at least ten times. It lacks a known antigen. Base qualities are missing; no much larger clone stands one base away. General study outcomes and caveats: The disease-linked clones were reported to be significantly enriched in matched synovial fluid samples from ankylosing spondylitis patients. Some motif variants were previously reported in synovial fluid and blood of reactive arthritis patients, suggesting common disease-initiation mechanisms. The disease-linked clones had a CD8+ phenotype and were found at relatively low frequencies in peripheral blood. Blood from ankylosing spondylitis patients appeared to be characterized by a TCR beta motif made up of several highly homologous amino acid variants.

The sequence was obtained from a male donor with ankylosing spondylitis. The sequenced material came from blood, either unsorted or a sorted T cell fraction (not recorded which). Recombination linked TRBV7-9 to TRBJ2-3, with the D gene not confidently named. The CDR3 loop reads CASSLGLPHTDTQYF. The DNA sequence is TGTGCCAGCAGCTTAGGGCTCCCCCACACAGATACGCAGTATTTT.